Below are 23 T cell receptor beta chains sequenced from a single sample in a study of T cells in Graves' hyperthyroidism and ophthalmopathy. Amplification of TCR beta CDR3 regions used RNA as the template. Using the HTBI primer set, a first-round RT-PCR was run on the TCR CDR3. Each CDR3 protein is one row after TCRdb ran MiXCR on the multiplex PCR reads. The sample contains 500,000 or so distinct CDR3 sequences, about 16% of which appear only once. The sequenced material came from blood. All receptors come from a woman in her twenties or thirties with Graves' ophthalmopathy.

The V and J genes are TRBV11-2 and TRBJ1-1; D is unresolved. Between the trimmed V and J ends, which lost 2 bases and 4 bases, there was a span of 11 bases. Looked up from germline, CDR1 is SGHAT and CDR2 is FQNNGV. This CDR3 region has 14 residues. The CDR3 region has the DNA TGTGCCAGCAGCTTACCCGGGAGCAGCACTGAAGCTTTCTTT. Amino acid sequence: CASSLPGSSTEAFF.

This clonotype has at least ten counts. The CDR3 sequence is CATSGGRGSHNSPLHF. The CDR3 bases are TGTGCCACCTCCGGGGGCAGGGGGTCCCATAATTCACCCCTCCACTTT. The V gene is TRBV28, the J gene TRBJ1-6; 7 positions agree with TRBD1. Trimming removed 10 bases from V and 5 bases from J; junction bases left unmatched: 14. The CDR3 is 16 amino acids. Germline V lookup: CDR1 MDHEN, CDR2 SYDVKM.

The genes are TRBV28 and TRBJ1-2; a weak D match, TRBD1 (5 bases). Germline CDR1 MDHEN, CDR2 SYDVKM. The CDR3 length is 17 residues. The V end was cut by 5 bases, the J end by 2 bases, with 21 bases between. This chain's CDR3 is CASSKSNLRVSNYGYTF. CDR3 DNA sequence: TGTGCCAGCAGTAAGAGTAACCTCAGGGTTTCCAACTATGGCTACACCTTC.

Only a few counts were recorded for this clonotype. V usage is TRBV6-2 or TRBV6-3 and J usage is TRBJ2-5; D gene ambiguous. V dropped 7 bases and J dropped 6 bases, with 9 bases sitting between them. Germline values: CDR1 MNHEY, CDR2 SVGEGT. CDR3 length: 11 residues. The CDR3 loop reads CASTNLKTQYF. DNA for the CDR3: TGTGCCAGCACCAACTTAAAGACCCAGTACTTC.

This clonotype was seen only a few times. The genes are TRBV3-1 and TRBJ2-2; 8 bases agree with TRBD2. The ends lost 1 base at V and 8 bases at J; junction bases unmatched: 6. CDR1 is LGHDT and CDR2 is YNNKEL in the germline V gene (reference sequence). The CDR3 consists of 15 residues. The CDR3 DNA reads TGTGCCAGCAGCCAAGCAGCGGGAGAGGAGGGGGAGCTGTTTTTT. This sequence encodes CASSQAAGEEGELFF.

This sequence joins TRBV5-6 and TRBJ1-6; a possible D gene is TRBD1 (5 bases). Germline V gene lookup returns CDR1 SGHDT and CDR2 YYEEEE. V lost 1 base to trimming and J lost 13 bases, with 15 bases between them. CDR3 length: 14 amino acids. This chain's CDR3 is CASSLNPGRDPLHF. In nucleotides, the CDR3 is TGTGCCAGCAGCTTGAATCCGGGACGCGATCCCCTCCACTTT. Combining the CDR3 with reference TRBV5-6 and TRBJ1-6 gives the whole variable domain DAGVTQSPTHLIKTRGQQVTLRCSPKSGHDTVSWYQQALGQGPQFIFQYYEEEERQRGNFPDRFSGHQFPNYSSELNVNALLLGDSALYLCASSLNPGRDPLHFGNGTRLTVT.

The gene calls are TRBV20-1 and TRBJ2-2; 9 bases are shared with TRBD1. CDR1 is DFQATT and CDR2 is SNEGSKA in the germline V gene (reference sequence). The trim removed 2 bases at V and 7 bases at J, leaving 8 bases unmatched. The CDR3 loop spans 15 amino acids. As DNA, the CDR3 is TGCAGTGCTAGATCCGACGGGACAGGGTTCGGGGAGCTGTTTTTT. Protein sequence: CSARSDGTGFGELFF.

A remark on this clonotype: A read error may explain this, as a much larger clone is one base away. V usage is TRBV9 and J usage is TRBJ2-1; no clear D. The CDR3 totals 16 residues. The germline gives CDR1 SGDLS, CDR2 YYNGEE. Here the CDR3 reads CASGVAGSVQYNEQFF. CDR3 DNA sequence: TGTGCCAGCGGCGTAGCTGGATCGGTACAGTACAATGAGCAGTTCTTC.

CDR3: CASSQSGGFYNEQFF. CDR3 sequence (DNA): TGTGCCAGCAGCCAAAGCGGGGGATTCTACAATGAGCAGTTCTTC. J is TRBJ2-1 and V is TRBV9, with 8 bases fitting TRBD2. Germline V gene data show CDR1 as SGDLS and CDR2 as YYNGEE. Unmatched junction bases numbered 6, after V lost 4 bases and J lost 3 bases. This CDR3 has 15 residues.

This clonotype appeared many times. The J gene is TRBJ2-1, the V gene TRBV7-9; perhaps TRBD1 as D (5 bases). Trimming took off 2 bases at V and 0 bases at J, with 8 bases between the two ends. This CDR3 is 15 amino acids long. Germline V gene data show CDR1 as SEHNR and CDR2 as FQNEAQ (reference sequence). DNA for the CDR3: TGTGCCAGCAGCTTAAGGACAAGCTCCTACAATGAGCAGTTCTTC. Protein: CASSLRTSSYNEQFF.

The CDR3 loop reads CASRSTEFPSYEQYF. For the CDR3, the DNA is TGTGCCAGCAGGTCCACAGAGTTCCCCTCCTACGAGCAGTACTTC. The chain carries TRBV28 and TRBJ2-7; D is ambiguous. Per the germline V gene, CDR1 is MDHEN and CDR2 is SYDVKM. This CDR3 spans 15 amino acids. Trimming cost V 6 bases and J 0 bases, with 15 bases left between them.

This clonotype was observed many times. The chain links TRBV7-3 to TRBJ2-7; 10 bases fit TRBD2. V gave up 6 bases and J gave up 5 bases; unmatched junction bases: 7. Looked up from germline, CDR1 is SGHTA and CDR2 is FQGTGA. The CDR3 loop spans 14 amino acids. DNA for the CDR3: TGTGCCAGCAGTCTTAGCGGGAGGCGGGACGAGCAGTACTTC. Translated: CASSLSGRRDEQYF. Full variable domain (outside the CDR3, taken from reference TRBV7-3 and TRBJ2-7): GAGVSQTPSNKVTEKGKYVELRCDPISGHTALYWYRQSLGQGPEFLIYFQGTGAADDSGLPNDRFFAVRPEGSVSTLKIQRTERGDSAVYLCASSLSGRRDEQYFGPGTRLTVT.

This clonotype was seen many times. The chain uses TRBV28 and TRBJ2-4, with D perhaps matching TRBD1 (6 bases). The CDR3 extends over 15 amino acids. Trimming stripped 1 base from V and 3 bases from J, with 10 bases between. Germline V gene sequence: CDR1 MDHEN, CDR2 SYDVKM. The CDR3 protein is CASSLLLQGKNIQYF. DNA of the CDR3: TGTGCCAGCAGTTTATTATTACAGGGCAAAAACATTCAGTACTTC.

This clonotype was detected ten times or more. The V call is TRBV12-3 or TRBV12-4, the J call TRBJ2-7, with D unresolved. This CDR3 region has 15 residues. V was shortened by 1 base and J by 3 bases, with 13 bases between the two germline ends. The CDR3 nucleotides read TGTGCCAGCAGTTTAGTAGGTAGCTACGGCTACGAGCAGTACTTC. This gives the protein CASSLVGSYGYEQYF.

Of note for this clonotype: A read error is possible here, since a much larger clone lies one base away. V gene TRBV28 combines with J gene TRBJ1-1, with D unclear. The CDR3 contains 14 residues. Germline lookup yields CDR1 MDHEN and CDR2 SYDVKM. CDR3 protein: CTSSLTVGNTEAFF. The CDR3 nucleotides read TGTACCAGCAGTTTAACCGTGGGGAACACTGAAGCTTTCTTT.

This chain connects TRBV5-1 to TRBJ2-1; the match to TRBD1 covers 7 bases. The V gene end was trimmed by 2 bases and the J gene end by 2 bases; junction bases not matched to a gene: 4. The CDR3 has 15 residues. CDR1 and CDR2 (germline): SGHRS, YFSETQ. The CDR3 spells CASSFIQGAYNEQFF. The CDR3 bases are TGCGCCAGCAGCTTTATTCAGGGGGCCTACAATGAGCAGTTCTTC.

This clonotype was picked up many times. V is TRBV20-1 and J is TRBJ1-4; the D is unclear. V was cut by 3 bases and J by 8 bases, with 13 bases left in between. The CDR3 covers 13 residues. Germline V gene lookup returns CDR1 DFQATT and CDR2 SNEGSKA (reference sequence). The CDR3 DNA reads as TGCAGTGCTAGTAGCCCGGAATCCGAAAAACTGTTTTTT. It specifies CSASSPESEKLFF.

The chain employs TRBV3-2 and TRBJ2-1; the D segment call TRBD1 is taken from the table without a DNA check. TRBV3-2 is a listed pseudogene. The CDR3 consists of 19 residues. This chain's CDR3 is CASSQRSWSWGGSYNEQFF. DNA of the CDR3: TGTGCCAGCAGCCAAAGGTCCTGGAGTTGGGGCGGCTCCTACAATGAGCAGTTCTTC.

This clonotype was seen repeatedly, ten times or more. The genes are TRBV6-1 and TRBJ2-6; D gene ambiguous. Looked up from germline, CDR1 is MNHNS and CDR2 is SASEGT. The CDR3 length is 14 residues. Trimming shortened V by 7 bases and J by 2 bases, and 9 bases separated the two germline ends. CDR3 sequence reads: CASTRSAGANVLTF. As DNA, the CDR3 is TGTGCCAGCACACGGAGTGCTGGGGCCAACGTCCTGACTTTC.

This clonotype has a count of ten or more. This sequence joins TRBV20-1 and TRBJ2-3; D is perhaps TRBD2 (5 bases). From germline, CDR1 is DFQATT and CDR2 SNEGSKA (reference sequence). This CDR3 is built from 17 residues. Trimming took off 0 bases at V and 0 bases at J, with 16 bases between the two ends. The CDR3 sequence is CSARDLFTSGSTDTQYF. The CDR3 nucleotides are TGCAGTGCTAGAGATCTTTTTACGAGCGGTAGCACAGATACGCAGTATTTT.

This clonotype was counted once. A much larger clonotype is one base distant, so this may be a read error. This chain joins TRBV11-2 and TRBJ2-7, with D maybe TRBD2 (6 bases). The DNA end favors TRBJ2-1, so the J call may be wrong. The CDR3 runs to 13 residues. Germline loops: CDR1 SGHAT, CDR2 FQNNGV. The CDR3, as DNA: TGTGCCAGCAGCACGGGGGTGACCTACGAGCAGTTCTTC. Translating gives CASSTGVTYEQFF.

The table lists this clonotype with many counts. This chain joins TRBV27 and TRBJ2-5; D gene uncertain. Trimming stripped 2 bases from V and 5 bases from J, with 9 bases between. CDR1 is MNHEY, CDR2 SMNVEV, per germline (reference sequence). CDR3 size: 13 residues. CDR3 sequence reads: CASSLKGEETQYF. The CDR3 DNA is TGTGCCAGCAGTTTAAAGGGTGAGGAGACCCAGTACTTC.

This clonotype has a handful of counts. The chain joins TRBV6-1 to TRBJ1-2, with TRBD1 as a possible D gene (6 bases). CDR1 and CDR2 (germline): MNHNS, SASEGT. V was shortened by 5 bases and J by 0 bases, with 13 bases between the two germline ends. The CDR3 covers 15 residues. The DNA for the CDR3 is TGTGCCAGCAGTCTAGACGGGACACCTAACTATGGCTACACCTTC. Its protein is CASSLDGTPNYGYTF.